These 4 T cell receptor beta chains share one sample of origin, sequenced in a study of T-cell reconstitution after alpha-beta-depleted transplantation in children. Unique molecular identifiers were used in preparing the TCRbeta library. TCRdb processed the PCR reads anew with MiXCR; each CDR3 protein has one entry. The sample consists of hundreds of thousands of distinct CDR3 sequences, around 20% of them appearing once. Sequenced material: PBMCs from the stem cell graft donor, taken from the stem cell graft. The receptors shown here come from a human donor who donated a stem cell graft to a child with acute lymphoblastic leukemia.

A few counts support this clonotype. The chain links TRBV5-5 to TRBJ2-2; TRBD2 matches 10 bases. V was pared by 1 base and J by 6 bases, with 6 bases of the junction left unmatched. Germline-derived CDR1 and CDR2 are SGHKS and YYEKEE (reference sequence). The CDR3 has 16 residues. The CDR3 region is CASSLFLAGVPGELFF. CDR3 bases: TGTGCCAGCAGCTTGTTCCTAGCGGGAGTCCCCGGGGAGCTGTTTTTT.

This clonotype has ten or more counts. J is TRBJ1-1 and V is TRBV5-1, with D possibly being TRBD1 (5 bases). This CDR3 comprises 15 residues. V was cut by 0 bases and J by 1 base, with 10 bases left in between. The germline CDR1 and CDR2 sequences are SGHRS and YFSETQ. The CDR3 here is CASSLALRGNTEAFF. In DNA form, the CDR3 reads TGCGCCAGCAGCTTGGCTTTAAGGGGGAACACTGAAGCTTTCTTT. The whole variable domain, filled in from reference TRBV5-1 and TRBJ1-1, reads KAGVTQTPRYLIKTRGQQVTLSCSPISGHRSVSWYQQTPGQGLQFLFEYFSETQRNKGNFPGRFSGRQFSNSRSEMNVSTLELGDSALYLCASSLALRGNTEAFFGQGTRLTVV.

This rearrangement joins TRBV27 to TRBJ2-7; tentative D call: TRBD2 (5 bases). The CDR3 is 16 amino acids. From germline, CDR1 is MNHEY and CDR2 SMNVEV (reference sequence). Trimming left V 5 bases short and J 4 bases short, with 21 bases between. The CDR3 bases are TGTGCCAGCAGTGGATCATTCGGGCGGGTCTCTTACGAGCAGTACTTC. The encoded protein is CASSGSFGRVSYEQYF.

The CDR3 loop reads CAWSNKVSDHEQYF. Written as DNA, the CDR3 is TGTGCCTGGAGTAACAAGGTATCCGATCACGAGCAGTACTTC. V and J are TRBV30 and TRBJ2-7; D is unclear. V dropped 2 bases and J dropped 5 bases, with 16 bases sitting between them. The CDR3 covers 14 residues. CDR1 is GTSNPN and CDR2 is SVGIG in the germline V gene (reference sequence).